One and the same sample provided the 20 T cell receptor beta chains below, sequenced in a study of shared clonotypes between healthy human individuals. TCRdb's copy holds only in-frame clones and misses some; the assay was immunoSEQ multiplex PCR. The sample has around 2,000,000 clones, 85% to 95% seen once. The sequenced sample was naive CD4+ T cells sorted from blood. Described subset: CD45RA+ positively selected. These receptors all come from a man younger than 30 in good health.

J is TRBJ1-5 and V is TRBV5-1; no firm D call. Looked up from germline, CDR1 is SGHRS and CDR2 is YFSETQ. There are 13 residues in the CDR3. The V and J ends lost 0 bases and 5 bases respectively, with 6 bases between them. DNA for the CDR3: TGCGCCAGCAGCTTGGAAGTGGATCAGCCCCAGCATTTT. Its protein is CASSLEVDQPQHF.

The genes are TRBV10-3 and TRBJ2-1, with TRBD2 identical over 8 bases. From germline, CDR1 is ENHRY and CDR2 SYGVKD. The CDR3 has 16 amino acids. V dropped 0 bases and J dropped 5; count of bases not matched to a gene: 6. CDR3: CAISESRGLANNEQFF. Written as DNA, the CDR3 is TGTGCCATCAGTGAGTCTAGAGGACTAGCTAACAATGAGCAGTTCTTC.

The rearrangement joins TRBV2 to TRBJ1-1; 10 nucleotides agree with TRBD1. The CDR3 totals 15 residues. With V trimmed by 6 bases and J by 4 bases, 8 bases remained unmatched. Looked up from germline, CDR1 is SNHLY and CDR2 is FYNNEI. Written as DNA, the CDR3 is TGTGCCAGCAGCTACCGACAGGGGGCAGGCACTGAAGCTTTCTTT. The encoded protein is CASSYRQGAGTEAFF. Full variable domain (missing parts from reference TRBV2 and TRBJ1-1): EPEVTQTPSHQVTQMGQEVILRCVPISNHLYFYWYRQILGQKVEFLVSFYNNEISEKSEIFDDQFSVERPDGSNFTLKIRSTKLEDSAMYFCASSYRQGAGTEAFFGQGTRLTVV.

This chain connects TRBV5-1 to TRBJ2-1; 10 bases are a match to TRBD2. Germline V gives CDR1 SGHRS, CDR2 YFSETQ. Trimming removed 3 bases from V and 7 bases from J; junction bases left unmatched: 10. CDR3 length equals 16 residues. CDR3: CASSSEPSGGRNEQFF. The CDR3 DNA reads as TGCGCCAGCAGCTCCGAACCTAGCGGGGGAAGGAATGAGCAGTTCTTC.

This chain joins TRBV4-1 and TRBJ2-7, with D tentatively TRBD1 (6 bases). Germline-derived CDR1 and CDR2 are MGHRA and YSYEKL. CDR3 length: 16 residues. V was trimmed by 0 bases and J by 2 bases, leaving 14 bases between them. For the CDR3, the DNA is TGCGCCAGCAGCCAAGATATGACAGGCGTTACCTACGAGCAGTACTTC. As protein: CASSQDMTGVTYEQYF.

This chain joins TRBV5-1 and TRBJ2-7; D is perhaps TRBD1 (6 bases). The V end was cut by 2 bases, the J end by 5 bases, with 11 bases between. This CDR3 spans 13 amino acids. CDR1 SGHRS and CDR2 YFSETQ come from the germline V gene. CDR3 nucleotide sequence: TGCGCCAGCAGCTTAAACAGGGAAGACGAGCAGTACTTC. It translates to CASSLNREDEQYF.

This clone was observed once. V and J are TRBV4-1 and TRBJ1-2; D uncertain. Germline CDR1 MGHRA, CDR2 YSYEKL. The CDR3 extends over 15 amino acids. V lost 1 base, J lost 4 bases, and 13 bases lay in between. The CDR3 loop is CASSQVTSPSYGYTF. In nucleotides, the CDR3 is TGCGCCAGCAGCCAAGTGACTTCACCCAGCTATGGCTACACCTTC.

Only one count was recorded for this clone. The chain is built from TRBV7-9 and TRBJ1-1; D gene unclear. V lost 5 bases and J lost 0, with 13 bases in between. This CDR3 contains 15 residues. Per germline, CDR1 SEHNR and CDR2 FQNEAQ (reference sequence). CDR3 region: CASSPEDGLNTEAFF. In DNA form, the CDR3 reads TGTGCCAGCAGCCCTGAGGACGGACTGAACACTGAAGCTTTCTTT.

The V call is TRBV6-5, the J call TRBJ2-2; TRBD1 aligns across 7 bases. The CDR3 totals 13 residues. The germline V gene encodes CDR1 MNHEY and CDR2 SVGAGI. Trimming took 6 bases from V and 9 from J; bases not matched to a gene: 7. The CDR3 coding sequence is TGTGCCAGCAGCCTACAGGGGACCAGGGAGCTGTTTTTT. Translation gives CASSLQGTRELFF.

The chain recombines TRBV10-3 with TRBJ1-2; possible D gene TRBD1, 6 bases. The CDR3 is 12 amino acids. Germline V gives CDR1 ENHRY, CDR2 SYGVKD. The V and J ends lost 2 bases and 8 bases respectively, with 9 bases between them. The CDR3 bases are TGTGCCATCAGTGAGCCAGACAGGGGCTACACCTTC. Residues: CAISEPDRGYTF.

This CDR3 reads CASSPQTSGGDVYEQYF. The CDR3 DNA is TGTGCCAGCTCACCTCAGACTAGCGGGGGGGATGTATACGAGCAGTACTTC. V is TRBV18 and J is TRBJ2-7; 14 bases map to TRBD2. Germline V gene data show CDR1 as KGHSH and CDR2 as LQKENI. There are 17 residues in the CDR3. With 3 bases clipped from V and 4 bases from J, the junction kept 8 bases outside the gene matches.

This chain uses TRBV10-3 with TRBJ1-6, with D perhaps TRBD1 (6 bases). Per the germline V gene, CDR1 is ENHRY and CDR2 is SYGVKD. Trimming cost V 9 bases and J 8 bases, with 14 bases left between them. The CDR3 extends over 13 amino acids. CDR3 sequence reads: CAIQTGWDSPLHF. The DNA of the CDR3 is TGTGCCATTCAGACAGGTTGGGATTCACCCCTCCACTTT.

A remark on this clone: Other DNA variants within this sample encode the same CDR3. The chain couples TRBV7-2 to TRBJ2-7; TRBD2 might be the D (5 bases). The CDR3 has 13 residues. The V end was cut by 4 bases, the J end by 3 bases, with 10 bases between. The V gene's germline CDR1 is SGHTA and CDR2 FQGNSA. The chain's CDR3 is CASSSGSSYEQYF. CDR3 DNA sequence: TGTGCCAGCAGCTCGGGATCAAGCTACGAGCAGTACTTC. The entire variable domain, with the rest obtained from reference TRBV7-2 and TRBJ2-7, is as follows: GAGVSQSPSNKVTEKGKDVELRCDPISGHTALYWYRQSLGQGLEFLIYFQGNSAPDKSGLPSDRFSAERTGGSVSTLTIQRTQQEDSAVYLCASSSGSSYEQYFGPGTRLTVT.

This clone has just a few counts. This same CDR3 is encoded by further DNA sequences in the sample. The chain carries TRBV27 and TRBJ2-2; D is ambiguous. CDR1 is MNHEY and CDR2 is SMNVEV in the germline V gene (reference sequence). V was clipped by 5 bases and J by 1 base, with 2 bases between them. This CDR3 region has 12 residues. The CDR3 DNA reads TGTGCCAGCAGTCTGAACACCGGGGAGCTGTTTTTT. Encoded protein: CASSLNTGELFF.

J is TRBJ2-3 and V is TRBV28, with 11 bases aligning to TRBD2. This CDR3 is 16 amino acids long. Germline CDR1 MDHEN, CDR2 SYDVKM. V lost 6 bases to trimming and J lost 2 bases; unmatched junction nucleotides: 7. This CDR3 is CASSSPGLAATDTQYF. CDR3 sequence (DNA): TGTGCCAGCAGCTCGCCGGGACTAGCGGCCACAGATACGCAGTATTTT.

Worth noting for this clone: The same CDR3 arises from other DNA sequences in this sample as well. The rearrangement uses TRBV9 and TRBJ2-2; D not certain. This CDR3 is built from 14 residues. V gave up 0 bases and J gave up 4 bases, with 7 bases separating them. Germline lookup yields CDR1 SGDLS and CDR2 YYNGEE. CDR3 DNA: TGTGCCAGCAGCGTAGAGGGCGGCACCGGGGAGCTGTTTTTT. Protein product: CASSVEGGTGELFF.

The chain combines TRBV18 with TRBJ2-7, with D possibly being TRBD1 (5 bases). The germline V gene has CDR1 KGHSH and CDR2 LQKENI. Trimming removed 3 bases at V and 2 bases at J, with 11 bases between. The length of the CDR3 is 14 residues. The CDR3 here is CASSPQQVTYEQYF. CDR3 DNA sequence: TGTGCCAGCTCACCCCAACAGGTTACCTACGAGCAGTACTTC.

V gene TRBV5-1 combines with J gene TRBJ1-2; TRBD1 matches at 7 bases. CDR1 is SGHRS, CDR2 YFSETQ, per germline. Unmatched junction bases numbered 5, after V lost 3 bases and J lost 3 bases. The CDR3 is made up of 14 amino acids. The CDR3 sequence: CASSSQGSDYGYTF. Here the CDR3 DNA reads TGCGCCAGCAGCTCACAGGGGTCTGACTATGGCTACACCTTC.

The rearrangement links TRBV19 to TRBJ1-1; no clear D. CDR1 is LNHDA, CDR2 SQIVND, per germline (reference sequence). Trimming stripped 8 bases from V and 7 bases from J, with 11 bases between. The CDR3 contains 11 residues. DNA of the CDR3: TGTGCCAGTTTCTCGGTCTATGAAGCTTTCTTT. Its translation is CASFSVYEAFF.

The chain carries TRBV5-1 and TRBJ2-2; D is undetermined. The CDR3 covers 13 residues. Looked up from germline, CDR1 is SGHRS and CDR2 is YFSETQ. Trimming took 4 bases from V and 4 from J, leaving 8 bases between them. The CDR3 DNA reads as TGCGCCAGCAGCGTAGAGATCACCGGGGAGCTGTTTTTT. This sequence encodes CASSVEITGELFF.